The 9 T cell receptor beta chains in this list originate from one sample, sequenced in a study of control samples from healthy donors and cancer patients. The method was immunoSEQ multiplex PCR; TCRdb's version includes in-frame clones alone and lacks a portion of them. The repertoire has roughly 150,000 clones, 70% to 90% of them found once; the top ten carry more than 1.5%. Sequenced material: blood. These receptors all come from a man between 18 and 29 years old in good health.

The J gene is TRBJ1-2, the V gene TRBV7-9; maybe TRBD1 (6 bases). The CDR3 has 18 residues. Germline V CDR1 and CDR2: SEHNR, FQNEAQ (reference sequence). V dropped 5 bases and J dropped 0 bases, with 22 bases sitting between them. CDR3 bases: TGTGCCAGCAGCCCCTCTGGCAGGGGATGGGCGGCTAACTATGGCTACACCTTC. Protein product: CASSPSGRGWAANYGYTF.

The rearrangement uses TRBV5-1 and TRBJ2-1; D possibly corresponds to TRBD1 (6 bases). This CDR3 region has 13 residues. Germline values: CDR1 SGHRS, CDR2 YFSETQ. V lost 0 bases to trimming and J lost 6 bases, with 7 bases between them. CDR3 nucleotide sequence: TGCGCCAGCAGCTTGGAGGACAGCAATGAGCAGTTCTTC. Protein product: CASSLEDSNEQFF.

The chain carries TRBV7-9 and TRBJ1-4; tentative D call: TRBD1 (5 bases). V lost 1 base to trimming and J lost 5 bases, with 11 bases between them. Germline CDR1 and CDR2: SEHNR and FQNEAQ (reference sequence). The CDR3 covers 15 residues. DNA for the CDR3: TGTGCCAGCAGCTTAGACGGGACCCGGAATGAAAAACTGTTTTTT. It codes for CASSLDGTRNEKLFF. The whole variable domain, filled in from reference TRBV7-9 and TRBJ1-4, reads DTGVSQNPRHKITKRGQNVTFRCDPISEHNRLYWYRQTLGQGPEFLTYFQNEAQLEKSRLLSDRFSAERPKGSFSTLEIQRTEQGDSAMYLCASSLDGTRNEKLFFGSGTQLSVL.

This chain connects TRBV9 to TRBJ2-3, with 11 bases fitting TRBD1. Trimming took 4 bases from V and 5 from J; bases not matched to a gene: 12. Germline V gene sequence: CDR1 SGDLS, CDR2 YYNGEE. The CDR3 covers 17 residues. The CDR3 here is CASSPGQGALERDTQYF. The CDR3 bases are TGTGCCAGCAGCCCCGGACAGGGGGCTTTGGAGAGAGATACGCAGTATTTT.

V and J are TRBV2 and TRBJ2-2; TRBD2 matches at 10 bases. The V gene end was trimmed by 6 bases and the J gene end by 7 bases; junction bases not matched to a gene: 2. Germline CDR1 is SNHLY and CDR2 is FYNNEI. The CDR3 length is 13 residues. The CDR3 coding sequence is TGTGCCAGCAGGAGACTAGCGGGCGGGGAGCTGTTTTTT. Its translation is CASRRLAGGELFF.

The J gene is TRBJ2-3, the V gene TRBV4-2, with D hard to call. Between the trimmed V and J ends, which lost 5 bases and 1 base, there was a span of 10 bases. The CDR3 consists of 14 residues. Per the germline V gene, CDR1 is LGHNA and CDR2 is YNFKEQ. The CDR3 is CASSGPPGTDTQYF. For the CDR3, the DNA is TGTGCCAGCAGCGGCCCCCCGGGCACAGATACGCAGTATTTT.

The rearrangement uses TRBV19 and TRBJ2-4; tentatively, D is TRBD1 or TRBD2 (5 bases each). There are 13 residues in the CDR3. Germline-derived CDR1 and CDR2 are LNHDA and SQIVND (reference sequence). V lost 9 bases and J lost 6, with 15 bases in between. The CDR3 bases are TGTGCCAGCGCGAGGGGTTCGGGAAACATTCAGTACTTC. Protein product: CASARGSGNIQYF. The entire variable domain, with the rest obtained from reference TRBV19 and TRBJ2-4, is as follows: DGGITQSPKYLFRKEGQNVTLSCEQNLNHDAMYWYRQDPGQGLRLIYYSQIVNDFQKGDIAEGYSVSREKKESFPLTVTSAQKNPTAFYLCASARGSGNIQYFGAGTRLSVL.

This clone was observed a few times. The V and J genes are TRBV7-8 and TRBJ2-1, with D perhaps TRBD1 (6 bases). Germline CDR1 reads SGHVS; CDR2 reads FQNEAQ. The CDR3 consists of 14 residues. V lost 3 bases and J lost 6, with 12 bases in between. The DNA of the CDR3 is TGTGCCAGCAGCTTCCAGGGGACGGGCAATGAGCAGTTCTTC. Its protein product is CASSFQGTGNEQFF.

The chain uses TRBV7-4 and TRBJ1-5, with D possibly matching TRBD1 (6 bases). Trimming cost V 2 bases and J 2 bases, with 16 bases left between them. The CDR3 runs 17 residues. The V gene's germline CDR1 is SGHVT and CDR2 SQSDAQ. The CDR3 region is CASSLIVGGWGNQPQHF. For the CDR3, the DNA is TGTGCCAGCAGCTTAATAGTAGGGGGGTGGGGCAATCAGCCCCAGCATTTT.